This T cell receptor beta chain is drawn from a study of early T cells in non-severe SARS-CoV-2 infection. This CDR3 region has 16 residues. Deletions cut 1 base from V and 0 bases from J, with 12 bases between. The germline V gene has CDR1 SGHVS and CDR2 FQNEAQ. Using its own MiXCR run on the 5' RACE reads, TCRdb lists one record per CDR3 protein. The repertoire has some 62,000 distinct CDR3 sequences, roughly 8.2% of them found once; the top ten carry roughly 12%. This rearrangement joins TRBV7-8 to TRBJ1-2, with D maybe TRBD1 (5 bases). The sequence was collected from an adult who was a healthcare worker with PCR-confirmed SARS-CoV-2 infection or an uninfected control (not recorded which). The sample here was whole blood, taken at baseline. The CDR3 bases are TGTGCCAGCAGCTTAGTAGCCGGGGCCGCTAACTATGGCTACACCTTC. Translation: CASSLVAGAANYGYTF.